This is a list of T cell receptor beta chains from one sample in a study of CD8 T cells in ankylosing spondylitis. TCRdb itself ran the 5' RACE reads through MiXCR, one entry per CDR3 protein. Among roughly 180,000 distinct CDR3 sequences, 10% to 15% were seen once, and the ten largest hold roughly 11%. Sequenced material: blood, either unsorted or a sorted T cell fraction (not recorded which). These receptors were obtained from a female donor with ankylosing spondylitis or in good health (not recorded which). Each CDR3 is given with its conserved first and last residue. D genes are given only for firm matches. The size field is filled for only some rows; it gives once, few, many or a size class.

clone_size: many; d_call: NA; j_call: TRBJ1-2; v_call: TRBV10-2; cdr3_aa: CASSEPQGGYTF; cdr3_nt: TGCGCCAGCAGTGAGCCTCAGGGCGGCTACACCTTC
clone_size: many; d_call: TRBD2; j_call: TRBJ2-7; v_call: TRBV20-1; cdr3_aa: CSARHGRFYEQYF; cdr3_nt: TGCAGTGCTAGACACGGGAGGTTCTACGAGCAGTACTTC
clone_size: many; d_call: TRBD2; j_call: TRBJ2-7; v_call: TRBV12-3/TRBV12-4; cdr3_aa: CASSLSIGGLAGGPEEQYF; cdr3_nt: TGTGCCAGCAGTTTAAGTATTGGGGGACTAGCGGGAGGGCCGGAAGAGCAGTACTTC
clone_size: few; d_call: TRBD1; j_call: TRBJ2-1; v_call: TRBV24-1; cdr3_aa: CATSDTTGPHNEQFF; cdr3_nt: TGTGCCACCAGTGATACGACAGGGCCCCACAATGAGCAGTTCTTC
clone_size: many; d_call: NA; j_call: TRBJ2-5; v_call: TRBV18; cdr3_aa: CASSSDRGIQETQYF; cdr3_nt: TGTGCCAGCTCCAGCGATAGAGGTATCCAAGAGACCCAGTACTTC
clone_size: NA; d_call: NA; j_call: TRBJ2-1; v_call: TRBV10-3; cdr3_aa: CAIRSGGSYNEQFF; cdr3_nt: TGTGCCATCAGATCTGGGGGCTCCTACAATGAGCAGTTCTTC
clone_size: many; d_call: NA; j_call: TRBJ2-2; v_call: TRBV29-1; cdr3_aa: CSVESGPTGELFF; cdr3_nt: TGCAGCGTTGAATCTGGGCCCACCGGGGAGCTGTTTTTT
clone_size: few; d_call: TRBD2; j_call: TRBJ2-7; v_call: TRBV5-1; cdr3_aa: CASSPGLAFAQDEQYF; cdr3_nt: TGCGCCAGCAGCCCGGGACTAGCGTTTGCGCAGGACGAGCAGTACTTC
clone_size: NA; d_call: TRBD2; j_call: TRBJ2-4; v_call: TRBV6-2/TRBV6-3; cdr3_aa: CASSEASGSGAKNIQYF; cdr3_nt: TGTGCCAGCAGTGAGGCTAGCGGGAGTGGAGCCAAAAACATTCAGTACTTC
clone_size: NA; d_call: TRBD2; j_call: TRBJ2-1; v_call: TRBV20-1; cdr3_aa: CSVPGLAENNEQFF; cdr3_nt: TGCAGTGTACCGGGACTAGCGGAGAACAATGAGCAGTTCTTC
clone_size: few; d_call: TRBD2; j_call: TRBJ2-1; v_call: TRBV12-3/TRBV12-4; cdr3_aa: CASSSNLAGGGEQFF; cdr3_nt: TGTGCCAGCAGTTCCAATCTAGCGGGAGGGGGTGAGCAGTTCTTC
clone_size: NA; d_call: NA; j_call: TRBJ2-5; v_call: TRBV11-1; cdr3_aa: CASSLVSGPLQETQYF; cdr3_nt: TGTGCCAGCAGCTTAGTGAGTGGACCTCTCCAAGAGACCCAGTACTTC
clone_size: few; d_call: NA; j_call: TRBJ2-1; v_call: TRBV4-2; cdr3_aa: CASSYMPGTGAYNEQFF; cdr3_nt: TGTGCCAGCAGCTACATGCCCGGGACGGGGGCCTACAATGAGCAGTTCTTC
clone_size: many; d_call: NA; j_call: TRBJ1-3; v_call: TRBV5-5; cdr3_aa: CASSPGLDSGNTIYF; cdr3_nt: TGTGCCAGCAGCCCGGGATTGGACTCTGGAAACACCATATATTTT
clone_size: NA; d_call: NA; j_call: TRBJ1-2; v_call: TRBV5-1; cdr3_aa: CASSSPGQGLGYTF; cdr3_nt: TGCGCCAGCAGCTCCCCCGGACAAGGACTCGGCTACACCTTC
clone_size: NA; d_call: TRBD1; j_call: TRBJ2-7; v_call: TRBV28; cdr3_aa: CASTGTGPYEQYF; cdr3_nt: TGTGCCAGCACAGGGACAGGCCCCTACGAGCAGTACTTC
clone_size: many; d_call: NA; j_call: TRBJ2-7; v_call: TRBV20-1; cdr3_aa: CSALRSSGAYEQYF; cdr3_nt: TGCAGTGCCCTACGCTCAAGCGGTGCCTACGAGCAGTACTTC
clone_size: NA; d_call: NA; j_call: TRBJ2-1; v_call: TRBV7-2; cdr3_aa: CASSLVADFYNEQFF; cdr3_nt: TGTGCCAGCAGCTTAGTAGCAGATTTCTACAATGAGCAGTTCTTC
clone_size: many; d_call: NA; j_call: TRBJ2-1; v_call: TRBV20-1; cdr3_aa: CSAATTSQGDNEQFF; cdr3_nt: TGCAGTGCCGCCACGACTAGTCAAGGAGACAATGAGCAGTTCTTC
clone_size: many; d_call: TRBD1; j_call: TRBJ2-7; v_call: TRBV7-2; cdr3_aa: CASSPGTGGEQYF; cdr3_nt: TGTGCCAGCAGCCCCGGGACAGGGGGCGAGCAGTACTTC
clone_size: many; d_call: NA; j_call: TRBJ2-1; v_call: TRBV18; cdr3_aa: CASSAGFDNEQFF; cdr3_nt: TGTGCCAGCTCAGCGGGATTTGACAATGAGCAGTTCTTC
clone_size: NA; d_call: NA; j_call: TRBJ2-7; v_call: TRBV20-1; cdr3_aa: CCASSGLRTLRSLEQYF; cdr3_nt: TGCTGTGCGTCGTCGGGACTCAGAACCCTTCGGAGCCTCGAGCAGTACTTC
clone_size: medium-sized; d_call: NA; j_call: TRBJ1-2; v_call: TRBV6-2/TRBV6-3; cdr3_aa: CASTPDGVYGYTF; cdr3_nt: TGTGCCAGCACACCGGACGGGGTTTATGGCTACACCTTC
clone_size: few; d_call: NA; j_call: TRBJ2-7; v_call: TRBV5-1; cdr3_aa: CASSLAEGYEQYF; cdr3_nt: TGCGCCAGCAGCTTGGCCGAGGGTTACGAGCAGTACTTC
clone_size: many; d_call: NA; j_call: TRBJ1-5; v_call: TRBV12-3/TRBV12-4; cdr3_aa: CASSPQGGGDQPQHF; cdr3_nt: TGTGCCAGCAGTCCACAAGGCGGAGGGGATCAGCCCCAGCATTTT
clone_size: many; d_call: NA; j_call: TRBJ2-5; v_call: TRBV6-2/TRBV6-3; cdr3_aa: CASSHPRGLGETQYF; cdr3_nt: TGTGCCAGCAGCCACCCGAGGGGATTAGGAGAGACCCAGTACTTC
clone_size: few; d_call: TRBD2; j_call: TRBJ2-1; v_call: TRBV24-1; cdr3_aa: CATSDFGLAGTDEQFF; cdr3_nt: TGTGCCACCAGTGATTTTGGGCTAGCGGGAACGGATGAGCAGTTCTTC
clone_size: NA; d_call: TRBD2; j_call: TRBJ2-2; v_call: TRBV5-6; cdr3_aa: CASSFQREALGGELFF; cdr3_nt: TGTGCCAGCAGCTTCCAGCGGGAGGCCCTAGGCGGGGAGCTGTTTTTT
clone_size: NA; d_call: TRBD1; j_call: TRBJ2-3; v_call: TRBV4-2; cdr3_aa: CASSQVGQGARDTQYF; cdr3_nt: TGTGCCAGCAGCCAAGTGGGACAGGGGGCGAGAGATACGCAGTATTTT
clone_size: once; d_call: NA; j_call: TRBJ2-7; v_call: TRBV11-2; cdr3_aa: CASSLEGGTYEQYF; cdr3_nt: TGTGCCAGCAGCTTAGAGGGCGGGACCTACGAGCAGTACTTC
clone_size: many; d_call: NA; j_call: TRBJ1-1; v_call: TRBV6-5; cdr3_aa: CASSYSNVLNTEAFF; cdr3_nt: TGTGCCAGCAGTTACTCGAACGTACTGAACACTGAAGCTTTCTTT
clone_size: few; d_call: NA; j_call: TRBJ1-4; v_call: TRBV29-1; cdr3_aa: CSVERDRDEKLFF; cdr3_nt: TGCAGCGTTGAGCGGGATAGAGATGAAAAACTGTTTTTT
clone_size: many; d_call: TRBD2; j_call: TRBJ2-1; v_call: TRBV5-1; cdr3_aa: CASSLPGLAGGRRIEQFF; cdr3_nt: TGCGCCAGCAGCTTACCGGGACTAGCGGGAGGACGTCGAATTGAGCAGTTCTTC
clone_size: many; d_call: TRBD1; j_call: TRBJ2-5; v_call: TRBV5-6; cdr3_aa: CASSSDTGGGETQYF; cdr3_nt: TGTGCCAGCAGCTCCGATACAGGGGGTGGGGAGACCCAGTACTTC
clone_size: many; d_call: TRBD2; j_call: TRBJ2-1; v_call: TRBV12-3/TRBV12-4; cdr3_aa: CASSPREGRNEQFF; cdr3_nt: TGTGCCAGCAGCCCCCGGGAGGGCAGGAATGAGCAGTTCTTC
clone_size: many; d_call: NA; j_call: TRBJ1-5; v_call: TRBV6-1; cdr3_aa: CASRPTSNQPQHF; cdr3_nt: TGTGCCAGCAGACCAACTAGCAATCAGCCCCAGCATTTT
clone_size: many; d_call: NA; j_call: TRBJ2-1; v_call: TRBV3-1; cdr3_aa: CASSQNSPYNEQFF; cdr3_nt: TGTGCCAGCAGCCAAAATTCCCCCTACAATGAGCAGTTCTTC
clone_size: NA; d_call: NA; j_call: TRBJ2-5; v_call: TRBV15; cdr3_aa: CATSRGYEETQYF; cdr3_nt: TGTGCCACCAGCAGAGGCTACGAAGAGACCCAGTACTTC
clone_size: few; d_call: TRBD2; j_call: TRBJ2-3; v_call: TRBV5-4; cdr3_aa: CASSPRLAGVRADTQYF; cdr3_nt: TGTGCCAGCAGCCCGAGACTAGCGGGAGTCCGGGCAGATACGCAGTATTTT
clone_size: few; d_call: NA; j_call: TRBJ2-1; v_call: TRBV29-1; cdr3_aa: CSAGETLGHGWDEQFF; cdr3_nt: TGCAGCGCCGGAGAGACACTAGGGCACGGTTGGGATGAGCAGTTCTTC
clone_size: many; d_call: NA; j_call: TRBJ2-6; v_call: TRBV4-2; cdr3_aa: CASSLDSISGANVLTF; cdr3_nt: TGTGCCAGCAGCCTAGACAGCATCTCTGGGGCCAACGTCCTGACTTTC
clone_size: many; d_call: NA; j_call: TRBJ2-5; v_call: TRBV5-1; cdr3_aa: CASSSTGLQIETQYF; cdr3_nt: TGCGCCAGCAGCTCGACAGGACTGCAGATCGAGACCCAGTACTTC
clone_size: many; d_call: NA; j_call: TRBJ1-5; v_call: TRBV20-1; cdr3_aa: CSAREDGNQPQHF; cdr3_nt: TGCAGTGCTAGAGAGGACGGCAATCAGCCCCAGCATTTT
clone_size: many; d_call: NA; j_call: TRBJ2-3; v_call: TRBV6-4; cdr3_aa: CASSDLPTDTQYF; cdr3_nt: TGTGCCAGCAGTGACCTCCCCACAGATACGCAGTATTTT
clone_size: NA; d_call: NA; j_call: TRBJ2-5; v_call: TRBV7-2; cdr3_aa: CASSFWQEEKTQYF; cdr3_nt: TGTGCCAGCAGCTTTTGGCAGGAGGAGAAGACCCAGTACTTC
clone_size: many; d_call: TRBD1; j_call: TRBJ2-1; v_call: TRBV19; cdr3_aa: CASRTDAYPPQGAGGNEQFF; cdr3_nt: TGTGCCAGTAGAACTGATGCTTACCCCCCACAGGGGGCGGGCGGCAATGAGCAGTTCTTC
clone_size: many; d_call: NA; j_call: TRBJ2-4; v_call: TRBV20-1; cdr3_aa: CSAWTARENIQYF; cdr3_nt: TGCAGTGCTTGGACAGCGCGGGAAAACATTCAGTACTTC
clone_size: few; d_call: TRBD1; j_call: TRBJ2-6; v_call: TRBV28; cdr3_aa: CASSLRGHSGANVLTF; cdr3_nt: TGTGCCAGCAGTTTAAGGGGGCACTCTGGGGCCAACGTCCTGACTTTC
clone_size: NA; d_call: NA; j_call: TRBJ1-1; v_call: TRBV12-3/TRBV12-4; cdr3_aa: CASSLNPYTEAFF; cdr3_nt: TGTGCCAGCAGTTTAAATCCATACACTGAAGCTTTCTTT
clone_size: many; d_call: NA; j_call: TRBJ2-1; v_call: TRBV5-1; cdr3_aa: CASSWDWNYNEQFF; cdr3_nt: TGCGCCAGCAGCTGGGACTGGAACTACAATGAGCAGTTCTTC
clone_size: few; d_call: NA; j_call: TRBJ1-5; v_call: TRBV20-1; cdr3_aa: CSASGPWGSNQPQHF; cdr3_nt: TGCAGTGCTTCTGGACCCTGGGGGAGCAATCAGCCCCAGCATTTT
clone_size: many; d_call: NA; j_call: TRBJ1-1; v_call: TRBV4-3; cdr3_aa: CASSQDPGGGHMNTEAFF; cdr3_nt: TGCGCCAGCAGCCAAGATCCAGGCGGCGGCCATATGAACACTGAAGCTTTCTTT
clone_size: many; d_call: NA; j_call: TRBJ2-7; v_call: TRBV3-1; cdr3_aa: CASSQGTGATYEQYF; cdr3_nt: TGTGCCAGCAGCCAAGGAACAGGAGCCACCTACGAGCAGTACTTC
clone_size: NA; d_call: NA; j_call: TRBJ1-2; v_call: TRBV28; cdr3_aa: CASSLTGYGYTF; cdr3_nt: TGTGCCAGCAGTTTAACAGGATATGGCTACACCTTC